These T cell receptor beta chains were read from a single sample in a study of blood T cells in healthy people across ages. MiXCR, applied by TCRdb to the 5' RACE reads, yields one record per CDR3 protein. The table lists some 1.4 million distinct CDR3 sequences, around 42% of them singletons. Sequencing used blood. The receptors come from a woman younger than 35 in good health. The CDR3 runs from the conserved cysteine through the conserved F or W. The D gene is left open where the match is weak. Expanded clones are given a class, and other clones once, few, many or no size at all.

v_call,clone_size,d_call,j_call,cdr3_nt,cdr3_aa
TRBV14,.,TRBD1,TRBJ1-2,TGTGCCAGCAGCCAAAGAAGCAGGGGGCCTAACTATGGCTACACCTTC,CASSQRSRGPNYGYTF
TRBV25-1,many,.,TRBJ1-2,TGTGCCAGCAGTGCCTTTAGACAGGAGGGAGTTCCTAACTATGGCTACACCTTC,CASSAFRQEGVPNYGYTF
TRBV5-1,few,TRBD2,TRBJ2-3,TGCGCCACGACTAGCGGGGGTCCAAGAAGCACAGATACGCAGTATTTT,CATTSGGPRSTDTQYF
TRBV5-1,few,.,TRBJ2-5,TGCGCCAGCAGTTCGGCAGACCAAGAGACCCAGTACTTC,CASSSADQETQYF
TRBV6-5,once,.,TRBJ2-3,TGTGCCAGCAGTTACCCGAGAGGTGCTAAGACAGACCGCACAGATACGCAGTATTTT,CASSYPRGAKTDRTDTQYF
TRBV3-1,.,.,TRBJ1-1,TGTGCCAGCAGGGATCCCAGGGACACTGAAGCTTTCTTT,CASRDPRDTEAFF
TRBV13,.,TRBD2,TRBJ2-7,TGTGCCAGCAGCCTAGGACTAGCGGGAGGGCCAGTCTACGAGCAGTACTTC,CASSLGLAGGPVYEQYF
TRBV5-1,.,.,TRBJ2-5,TGTGCCAGCAGTATTGGCCAAGAGACCCAGTACTTC,CASSIGQETQYF
TRBV20-1,few,.,TRBJ1-5,TGCAGTGCTAGAAGGGACGATAATCAGCCCCAGCATTTT,CSARRDDNQPQHF
TRBV6-5,few,.,TRBJ2-3,TGTGCCAGCCGACCGTTTCTGGCCGGTACGCAGTATTTT,CASRPFLAGTQYF
TRBV4-1,many,.,TRBJ2-1,TGCGCCAGCAGCCAAGAACCGGGGAGCTCCTACAATGAGCAGTTCTTC,CASSQEPGSSYNEQFF
TRBV29-1,.,TRBD2,TRBJ2-3,TGCAGCGTCTCTAGCGGGGTCGGCGATACGCAGTATTTT,CSVSSGVGDTQYF
TRBV7-7,.,TRBD2,TRBJ2-1,TGTGCCAGCAGAAGACTAGCGAGGACCCTTTACAATGAGCAGTTCTTC,CASRRLARTLYNEQFF
TRBV4-1,few,.,TRBJ2-3,TGCGCCAGCAGCCAAGAGGCGGGACCGAACACAGATACGCAGTATTTT,CASSQEAGPNTDTQYF
TRBV5-1,many,.,TRBJ2-7,TGCGCCAGCAATTTGGGGGGACAGCTGGGTACCTACGAGCAGTACTTC,CASNLGGQLGTYEQYF
TRBV6-1,.,TRBD1,TRBJ1-1,TGTGCCGGAAGAAGTAGGGACAGTTACACTGAAGCTTTCTTT,CAGRSRDSYTEAFF
TRBV4-1,.,TRBD2,TRBJ2-7,TGCGCCAGCAGCCAGTCGACTAGCGGGTTCTACAATGAGCAGTACTTC,CASSQSTSGFYNEQYF
TRBV5-1,few,.,TRBJ1-1,TGCGCCAGCAGCTTGGATGGCCTTACCGGTGGTTTCTTT,CASSLDGLTGGFF
TRBV7-6,.,.,TRBJ2-7,TGTGCCAGCAGCCGGGAGAGGGCTCCGTCCTCCTACGAGCAGTACTTC,CASSRERAPSSYEQYF
TRBV6-6,.,.,TRBJ2-2,TGTGCCAGCAGTTACTCGAATAGGGGGGGCGGGGAGCTGTTTTTT,CASSYSNRGGGELFF
TRBV25-1,.,TRBD2,TRBJ2-7,TGTGCCAGCAGGGGGTCGACTAGCGGGGGTTACGAGCAGTACTTC,CASRGSTSGGYEQYF
TRBV7-9,many,.,TRBJ2-7,TGTGCCAGCAGTTTAGCCCCCTACGAGCAGTACTTC,CASSLAPYEQYF
TRBV6-1,few,.,TRBJ2-7,TGTGCCAGCTTACACGCGTCCTACGAGCAGTACTTC,CASLHASYEQYF
TRBV20-1,.,TRBD1,TRBJ2-7,TGCAGTCCTAGTACCACCGGGACAGGGACCTACGAGCAGTACTTC,CSPSTTGTGTYEQYF
TRBV6-6,few,TRBD1,TRBJ2-7,TGTGCCAGCAGTTGCCGGGACAGCTCCTGCTCCTACGAGCAGTACTTC,CASSCRDSSCSYEQYF
TRBV6-5,.,.,TRBJ2-1,TGTGCCAGCAGTTACTCGGACCCTGCGGTGGAGCAGTTCTTC,CASSYSDPAVEQFF
TRBV2,few,TRBD1,TRBJ1-5,TGTGCCAGCAGTGCTGGGACAGGGGGCGAGAATCAGCCCCAGCATTTT,CASSAGTGGENQPQHF
TRBV5-1,few,.,TRBJ1-1,TGCGCCAGCAGATTGGGCCCTGAAGCTTTCTTT,CASRLGPEAFF
TRBV20-1,few,.,TRBJ1-2,TGCAGTGCTAGAGATCCCCTGAACTATGGCTACACCTTC,CSARDPLNYGYTF
TRBV7-8,.,.,TRBJ1-5,TGTGCCAGCAGCGAGGAGGCAGCTAGCAATCAGCCCCAGCATTTT,CASSEEAASNQPQHF
TRBV7-9,.,TRBD2,TRBJ2-3,TGTGCCAGCAGCTTTAGCGGGAGCACGCGGGAAGATACGCAGTATTTT,CASSFSGSTREDTQYF
TRBV5-5,few,.,TRBJ1-6,TGTGCCAGCAGCCCCAGACATGAGGGAAACGGCCCGAATTCACCCCTCCACTTT,CASSPRHEGNGPNSPLHF
TRBV24-1,.,.,TRBJ2-7,TGTGCCACCAGTGACCCCCCGACAGATGGGATCTCCTACGAGCAGTACTTC,CATSDPPTDGISYEQYF
TRBV7-2,.,.,TRBJ2-7,TGTGCCAGCAGCAACCGGGACCAAGCCTACAATGAGCAGTACTTC,CASSNRDQAYNEQYF
TRBV11-2,few,.,TRBJ2-1,TGTGCCAGCAGCTTAGTGTCTCCTAACTGGAGAACTAAGTACAATGAGCAGTTCTTC,CASSLVSPNWRTKYNEQFF
TRBV20-1,.,.,TRBJ2-2,TGCAGTGCTAGAGACCCCCGGGGACTTCCGAGGACCGGGGAGCTGTTTTTT,CSARDPRGLPRTGELFF
TRBV10-3,few,.,TRBJ2-7,TGTGCCATCAGTGCTAGGGACGACTCCTACGAGCAGTACTTC,CAISARDDSYEQYF
TRBV7-2,few,TRBD1,TRBJ2-1,TGTGCCAGCAGCTTAGAGGGACAGGGCGGATACAATGAGCAGTTCTTC,CASSLEGQGGYNEQFF
TRBV25-1,.,TRBD1,TRBJ2-5,TGTGCCAGCAGTGAGGGACAGGGCGTTTTCCACAATGAGCAGTACTTC,CASSEGQGVFHNEQYF
TRBV3-1,.,.,TRBJ2-7,TGTGCCAGCAGAAGAACACAGGCCTCCTACGAGCAGTACTTC,CASRRTQASYEQYF
TRBV28,.,.,TRBJ2-1,TGTGCCAGCACCTGGGGGGGGGGCGGATACAATGAGCAGTTCTTC,CASTWGGGGYNEQFF
TRBV6-1,few,TRBD1,TRBJ2-7,TGTGCCAGCAGTGGATCCGGGGGACAGGGACTCCGCGAGCAGTACTTC,CASSGSGGQGLREQYF
TRBV19,.,TRBD1,TRBJ2-7,TGTGCCAGTAGTATAGAGGGACAGGCGACCTACGAGCAGTACTTC,CASSIEGQATYEQYF
TRBV6-6,.,.,TRBJ2-1,TGTGCCAGCAGTTACGGGGCGGTCGAGCAGTTCTTC,CASSYGAVEQFF
TRBV6-1,once,.,TRBJ2-7,TGTGCCAGCGCTCGGGCGGAGCAGTTCTACGAGCAGTACTTC,CASARAEQFYEQYF
TRBV29-1,many,TRBD2,TRBJ2-5,TGCAGCGTTAGCGGGGGGGGGAGAGCCCAGTACTTC,CSVSGGGRAQYF
TRBV20-1,.,.,TRBJ2-2,TGCAGTGCGGACAAACAGGGAATCGGGGAGCTGTTTTTT,CSADKQGIGELFF